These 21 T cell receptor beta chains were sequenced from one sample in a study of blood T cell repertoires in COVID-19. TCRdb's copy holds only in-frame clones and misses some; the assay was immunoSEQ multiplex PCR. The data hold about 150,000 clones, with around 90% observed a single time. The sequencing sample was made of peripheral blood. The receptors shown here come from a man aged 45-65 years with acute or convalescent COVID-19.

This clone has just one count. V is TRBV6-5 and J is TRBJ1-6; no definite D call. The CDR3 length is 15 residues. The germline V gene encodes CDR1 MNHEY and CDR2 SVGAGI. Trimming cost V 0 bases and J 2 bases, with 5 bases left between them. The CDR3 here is CASSYSNTYNSPLHF. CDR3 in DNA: TGTGCCAGCAGTTACTCGAACACCTATAATTCACCCCTCCACTTT.

CDR3: CASSSGLYNEQFF. The CDR3 DNA reads TGTGCCAGCAGTTCAGGACTGTACAATGAGCAGTTCTTC. The chain combines TRBV7-3 with TRBJ2-1, with a possible D match to TRBD2 (5 bases). V lost 6 bases to trimming and J lost 4 bases, with 10 bases between them. The CDR3 runs to 13 residues. Germline CDR1 SGHTA, CDR2 FQGTGA.

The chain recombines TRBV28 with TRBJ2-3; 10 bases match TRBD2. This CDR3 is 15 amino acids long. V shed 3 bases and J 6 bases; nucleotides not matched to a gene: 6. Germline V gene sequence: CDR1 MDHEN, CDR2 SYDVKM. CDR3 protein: CASSFGLAGEDTQYF. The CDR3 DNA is TGTGCCAGCAGTTTCGGTCTAGCGGGAGAGGATACGCAGTATTTT.

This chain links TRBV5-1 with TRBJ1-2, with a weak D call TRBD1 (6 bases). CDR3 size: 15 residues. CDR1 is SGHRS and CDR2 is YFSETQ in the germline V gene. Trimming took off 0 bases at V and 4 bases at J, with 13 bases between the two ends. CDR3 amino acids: CASSLVAGELYGYTF. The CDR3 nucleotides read TGCGCCAGCAGCTTGGTGGCAGGGGAACTCTATGGCTACACCTTC.

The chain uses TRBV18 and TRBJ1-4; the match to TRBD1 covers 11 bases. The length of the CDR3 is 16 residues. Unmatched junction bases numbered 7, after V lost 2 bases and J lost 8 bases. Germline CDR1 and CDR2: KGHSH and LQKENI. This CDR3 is CASSPSKGQGEEKLFF. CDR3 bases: TGTGCCAGCTCACCATCTAAGGGACAGGGGGAGGAAAAACTGTTTTTT.

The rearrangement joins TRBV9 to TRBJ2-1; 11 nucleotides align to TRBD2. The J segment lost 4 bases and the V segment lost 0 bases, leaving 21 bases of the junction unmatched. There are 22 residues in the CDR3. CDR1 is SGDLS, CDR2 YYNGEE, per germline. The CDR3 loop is CASSVVPINLAGGIGPYNEQFF. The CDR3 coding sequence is TGTGCCAGCAGCGTAGTCCCCATAAATCTAGCGGGAGGAATAGGGCCTTACAATGAGCAGTTCTTC.

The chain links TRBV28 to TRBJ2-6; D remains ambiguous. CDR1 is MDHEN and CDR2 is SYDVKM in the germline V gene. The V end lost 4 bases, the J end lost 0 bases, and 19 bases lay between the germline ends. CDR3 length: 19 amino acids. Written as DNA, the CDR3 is TGTGCCAGCAGTTCGTCCGACACCCTATTTAGCTCTGGGGCCAACGTCCTGACTTTC. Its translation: CASSSSDTLFSSGANVLTF.

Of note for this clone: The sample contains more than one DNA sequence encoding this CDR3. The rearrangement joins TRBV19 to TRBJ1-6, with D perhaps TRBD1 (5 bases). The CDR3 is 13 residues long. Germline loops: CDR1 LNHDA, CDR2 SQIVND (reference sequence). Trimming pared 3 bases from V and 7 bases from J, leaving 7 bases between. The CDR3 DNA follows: TGTGCCAGTAGTATTGCAGGGAATTCACCCCTCCACTTT. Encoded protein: CASSIAGNSPLHF.

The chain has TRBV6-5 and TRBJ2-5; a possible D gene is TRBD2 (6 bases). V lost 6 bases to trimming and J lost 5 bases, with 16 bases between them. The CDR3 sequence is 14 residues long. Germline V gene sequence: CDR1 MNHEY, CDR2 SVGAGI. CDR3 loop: CASRSGRFRETQYF. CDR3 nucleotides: TGTGCCAGCAGATCAGGGAGGTTTAGGGAGACCCAGTACTTC.

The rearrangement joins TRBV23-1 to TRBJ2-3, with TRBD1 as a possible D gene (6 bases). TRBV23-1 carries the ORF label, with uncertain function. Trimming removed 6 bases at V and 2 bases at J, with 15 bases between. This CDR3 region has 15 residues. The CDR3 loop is CASSQADRPTDTQYF. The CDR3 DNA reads TGCGCCAGCAGCCAGGCGGACAGACCCACAGATACGCAGTATTTT.

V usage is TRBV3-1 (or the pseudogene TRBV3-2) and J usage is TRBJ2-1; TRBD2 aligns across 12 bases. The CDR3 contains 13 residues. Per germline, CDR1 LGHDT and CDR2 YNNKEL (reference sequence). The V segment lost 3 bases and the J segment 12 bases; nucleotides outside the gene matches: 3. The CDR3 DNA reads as TGTGCCAGCAGCCAGGGACTAGCGGGTCGGCAGTTCTTC. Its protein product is CASSQGLAGRQFF.

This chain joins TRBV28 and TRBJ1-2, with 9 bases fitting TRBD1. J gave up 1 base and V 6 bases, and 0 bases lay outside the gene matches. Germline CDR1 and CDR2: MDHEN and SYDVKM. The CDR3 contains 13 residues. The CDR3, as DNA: TGTGCCAGCAGGACAGGGGGTAACTATGGCTACACCTTC. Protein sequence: CASRTGGNYGYTF.

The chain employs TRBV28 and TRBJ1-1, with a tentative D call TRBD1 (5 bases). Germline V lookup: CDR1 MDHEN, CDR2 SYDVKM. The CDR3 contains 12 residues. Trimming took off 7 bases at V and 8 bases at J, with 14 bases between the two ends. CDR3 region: CASTSLGLEAFF. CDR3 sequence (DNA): TGTGCCAGCACCTCGCTGGGGCTGGAAGCTTTCTTT.

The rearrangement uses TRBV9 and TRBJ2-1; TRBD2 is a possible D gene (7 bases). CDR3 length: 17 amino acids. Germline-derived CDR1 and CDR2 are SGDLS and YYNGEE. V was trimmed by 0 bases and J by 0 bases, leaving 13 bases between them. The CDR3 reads CASSVGGGSSSYNEQFF. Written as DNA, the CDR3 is TGTGCCAGCAGCGTAGGGGGGGGCTCGAGCTCCTACAATGAGCAGTTCTTC.

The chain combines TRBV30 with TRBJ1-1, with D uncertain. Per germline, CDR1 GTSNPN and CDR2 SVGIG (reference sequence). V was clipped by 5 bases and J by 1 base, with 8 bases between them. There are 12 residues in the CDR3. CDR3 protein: CAWGRGNTEAFF. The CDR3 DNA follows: TGTGCCTGGGGTCGAGGGAACACTGAAGCTTTCTTT.

CDR3 residues: CASSLATGSYEQYF. The CDR3 DNA is TGCGCCAGCAGCTTGGCGACAGGTTCCTACGAGCAGTACTTC. V and J are TRBV5-1 and TRBJ2-7; a weak D match, TRBD1 (6 bases). V shed 0 bases and J shed 1 base, with 8 bases lying between them. The CDR3 totals 14 residues. Per the germline V gene, CDR1 is SGHRS and CDR2 is YFSETQ.

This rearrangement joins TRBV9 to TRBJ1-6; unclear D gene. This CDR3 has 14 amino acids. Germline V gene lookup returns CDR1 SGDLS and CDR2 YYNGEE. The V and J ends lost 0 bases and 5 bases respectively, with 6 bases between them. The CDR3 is CASSVAGNNSPLHF. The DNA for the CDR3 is TGTGCCAGCAGCGTAGCGGGGAATAATTCACCCCTCCACTTT.

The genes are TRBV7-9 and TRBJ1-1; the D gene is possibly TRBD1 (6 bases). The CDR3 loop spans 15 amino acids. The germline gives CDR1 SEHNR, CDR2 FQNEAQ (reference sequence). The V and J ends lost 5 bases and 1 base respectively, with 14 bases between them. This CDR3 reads CASSPNTGRNTEAFF. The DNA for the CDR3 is TGTGCCAGCAGCCCTAATACAGGGAGGAACACTGAAGCTTTCTTT.

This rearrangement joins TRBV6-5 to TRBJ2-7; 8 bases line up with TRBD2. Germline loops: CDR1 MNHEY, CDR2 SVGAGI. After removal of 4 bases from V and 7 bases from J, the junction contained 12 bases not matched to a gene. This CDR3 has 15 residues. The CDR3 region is CASSFLGLEFGEQYF. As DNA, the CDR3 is TGTGCCAGCAGTTTTTTGGGACTAGAATTTGGGGAGCAGTACTTC.

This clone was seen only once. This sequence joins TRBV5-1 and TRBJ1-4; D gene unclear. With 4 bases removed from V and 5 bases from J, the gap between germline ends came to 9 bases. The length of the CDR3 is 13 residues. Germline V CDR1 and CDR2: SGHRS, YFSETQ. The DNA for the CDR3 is TGCGCCAGCAGCAACAGTCTAAATGAAAAACTGTTTTTT. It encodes CASSNSLNEKLFF.

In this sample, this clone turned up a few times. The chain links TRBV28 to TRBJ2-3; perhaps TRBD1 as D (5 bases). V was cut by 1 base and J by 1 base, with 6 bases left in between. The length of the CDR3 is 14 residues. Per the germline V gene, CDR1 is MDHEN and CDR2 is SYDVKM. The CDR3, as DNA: TGTGCCAGCAGTTTATTACAGGGCACAGATACGCAGTATTTT. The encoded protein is CASSLLQGTDTQYF.